This T cell receptor (beta chain) was retrieved from a study of blood T cell repertoires in COVID-19. Study as a whole: Acute and convalescent COVID-19 specimens originated in the United States, Italy and Spain. Sources were T cells, B-cell-depleted T cells, or PBMCs; the material itself was cDNA or gDNA.

The authors' processing: Reference gene primer amplification gave nucleated cell count estimates. This table comes from immunoSEQ multiplex PCR, and its TCRdb copy is limited to in-frame clones, with some not included. The DNA gave D and trimming, while V, J and clone size come from that table. The sample has hundreds of thousands of clones, under 90% seen once. Germline lookup yields CDR1 LNHDA and CDR2 SQIVND (reference sequence). This CDR3 contains 12 residues. V was pared by 2 bases and J by 6 bases, with 5 bases between. The TCR sequence derives from a woman aged 80 or older with active or convalescent COVID-19. V gene TRBV19 combines with J gene TRBJ2-1; D is possibly TRBD1 (5 bases). The sample taken for sequencing was peripheral blood. The CDR3 nucleotides are TGTGCCAGTAGTATAAGGGGCAATGAGCAGTTCTTC. This encodes CASSIRGNEQFF.